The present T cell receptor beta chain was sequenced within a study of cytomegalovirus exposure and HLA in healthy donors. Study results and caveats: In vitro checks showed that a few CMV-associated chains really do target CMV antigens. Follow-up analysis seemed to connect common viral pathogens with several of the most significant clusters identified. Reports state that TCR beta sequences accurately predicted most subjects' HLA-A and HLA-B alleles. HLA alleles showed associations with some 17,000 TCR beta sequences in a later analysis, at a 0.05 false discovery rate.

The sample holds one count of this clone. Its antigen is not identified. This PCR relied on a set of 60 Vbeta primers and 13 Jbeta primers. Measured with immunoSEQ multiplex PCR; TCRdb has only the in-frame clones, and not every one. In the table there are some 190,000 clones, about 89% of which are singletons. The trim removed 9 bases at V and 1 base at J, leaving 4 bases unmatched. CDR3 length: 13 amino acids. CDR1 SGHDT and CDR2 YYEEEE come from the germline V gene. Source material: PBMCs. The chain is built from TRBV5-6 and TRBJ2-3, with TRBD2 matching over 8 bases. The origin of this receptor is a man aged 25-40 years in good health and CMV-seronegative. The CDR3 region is CATQRERTDTQYF. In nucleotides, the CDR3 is TGTGCCACCCAGCGGGAGCGCACAGATACGCAGTATTTT.